This T cell receptor (beta chain) was identified in a study of CD8 T cells in ankylosing spondylitis (dated by TCRdb to 2017 to 2019). Regarding the complete study: T cell receptor beta repertoires were profiled in healthy donors and ankylosing spondylitis patients so that disease-linked TCR variants could be found. The whole study cohort included 108 healthy donors and over 20 ankylosing spondylitis patients. Peripheral blood samples were taken, and synovial fluid was additionally collected from ankylosing spondylitis patients.

In its sample, this clonotype was seen a few times. Its specific antigen is unknown. No per-base quality is available; no much larger clone lies one base away. Results and caveats for the whole study, not just this receptor: The disease-linked clones had a CD8+ phenotype and were found at relatively low frequencies in peripheral blood. A TCR beta motif of several highly homologous amino acid variants appeared characteristic of blood from ankylosing spondylitis patients. The disease-linked clones were reported as significantly enriched in matched synovial fluid samples from ankylosing spondylitis patients. Some motif variants were previously reported in synovial fluid and blood of reactive arthritis patients, suggesting common disease-initiation mechanisms.

TCRdb records Illumina HiSeq 2500 as the sequencer. Quantitative 5'-RACE with molecular barcodes was used to prepare TCR beta libraries. In the original analysis: A new computational method based on a probabilistic model of VDJ rearrangement was used to identify disease-linked TCR variants. TCRdb cleaned the public reads at Q25 with fastp, built clones with MiXCR and kept in-frame beta chains. Under each unique CDR3 protein, matching rows form one entry showing the most common genes and DNA. These V and J calls rely on TCRdb rather than the paper's analysis. For this sample there are 700,000 to 850,000 distinct CDR3 sequences; 10% to 15% appear just once. Of the sample, 0.51% falls within the top ten clones. Between the V and J ends, shortened by 5 bases and 7 bases respectively, the junction contains 14 bases. Including cysteine and phenylalanine, the CDR3 has 12 amino acids. This entry keeps only the CDR3 DNA: 36 bases, framed from base 1. Based on the germline V gene (reference sequence), the CDR1 and CDR2 sequences are DFQATT and SNEGSKA.

The sequence links TRBV20-1 to TRBJ1-1; the D gene identity is not certain. This sequence originates from a male donor with ankylosing spondylitis. Input material: blood, either unsorted or a sorted T cell fraction (not recorded which). The CDR3 region: CSALLVSIEAFF. The DNA sequence is given as TGCAGTGCTCTCCTAGTTTCGATTGAAGCTTTCTTT.